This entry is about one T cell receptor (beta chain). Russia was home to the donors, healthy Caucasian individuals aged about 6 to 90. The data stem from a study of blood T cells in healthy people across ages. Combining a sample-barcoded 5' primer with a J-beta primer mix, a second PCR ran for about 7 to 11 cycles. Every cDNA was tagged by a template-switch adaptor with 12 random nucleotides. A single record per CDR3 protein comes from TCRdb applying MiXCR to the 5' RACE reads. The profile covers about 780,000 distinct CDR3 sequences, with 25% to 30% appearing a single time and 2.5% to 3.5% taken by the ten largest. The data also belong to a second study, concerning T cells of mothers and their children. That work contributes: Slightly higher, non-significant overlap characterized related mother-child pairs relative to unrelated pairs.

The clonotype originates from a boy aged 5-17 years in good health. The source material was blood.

The CDR3 nucleotides are TGCGCCAGCAGATGGACCGACAATGAGCAGTTCTTC. As protein: CASRWTDNEQFF. The chain couples TRBV5-1 to TRBJ2-1; D is undetermined. This CDR3 is built from 12 residues. The V end was cut by 5 bases, the J end by 5 bases, with 8 bases between. Germline V gene data show CDR1 as SGHRS and CDR2 as YFSETQ.